Listed below are T cell receptor beta chains from one sample, sequenced in a study of T-cell reconstitution after alpha-beta-depleted transplantation in children. TCRdb passed the PCR reads through MiXCR, listing each CDR3 protein once. Of approximately 83,000 distinct CDR3 sequences detected, roughly 8% appear once; the ten largest clones hold just under 7%. The sample here was PBMCs from the stem cell graft donor, taken from the stem cell graft. Receptor source: a human donor who donated a stem cell graft to a child with congenital amegakaryocytic thrombocytopenia. CDR3s include the opening cysteine and the closing phenylalanine or tryptophan. D genes are given only for firm matches.

-,TRBJ1-1,TRBV4-1,CASSQVGVAAFF
TRBD2,TRBJ2-3,TRBV20-1,CSAGMGSGGPIGTDTQYF
-,TRBJ2-3,TRBV5-5,CASSLASGQDTQYF
-,TRBJ1-5,TRBV5-1,CASSLTGINQPQHF
-,TRBJ2-7,TRBV7-6,CASSLVGGREQYF
TRBD2,TRBJ2-2,TRBV5-1,CASSLGPSGLGTGELFF
TRBD2,TRBJ2-3,TRBV28,CASSLQGLYADTQYF
TRBD2,TRBJ2-1,TRBV29-1,CSAGTSGSYEQFF
-,TRBJ2-5,TRBV29-1,CSVGGRATQETQYF
-,TRBJ2-7,TRBV5-1,CASSGTLHEQYF
TRBD1,TRBJ1-6,TRBV4-1,CASSGSRGQGQNSPLHF
TRBD2,TRBJ2-3,TRBV20-1,CSARGVGTSVDTDTQYF
TRBD2,TRBJ2-7,TRBV20-1,CSADLSGSGYEQYF
TRBD1,TRBJ1-6,TRBV20-1,CSAPQPYSGGYSPLHF
-,TRBJ1-6,TRBV7-2,CASSYLAVNSPLHF
TRBD1,TRBJ2-7,TRBV25-1,CASSVRTGGYEQYF
TRBD2,TRBJ2-1,TRBV7-3,CASSYLAGVSNEQFF
-,TRBJ2-4,TRBV21-1,CASCTPGPLAKNIQYF
-,TRBJ1-1,TRBV12-3/TRBV12-4,CASSRSTSNTEAFF
TRBD1,TRBJ1-1,TRBV5-1,CASSFLNRGSTEAFF
TRBD1,TRBJ2-5,TRBV20-1,CSARVGTGGLETQYF
TRBD2,TRBJ2-5,TRBV20-1,CSATGLAVETQYF
TRBD1,TRBJ2-3,TRBV5-1,CASSLEDRDTDTQYF
TRBD2,TRBJ2-7,TRBV20-1,CSAVKPGLAGDEQYF
-,TRBJ1-2,TRBV5-1,CASSPLGADHGYTF
-,TRBJ2-2,TRBV20-1,CSARGTGIGELFF
-,TRBJ1-3,TRBV14,CASSQEAGQRTSQSRNTIYF
TRBD2,TRBJ2-3,TRBV20-1,CSADYGRATDTQYF
-,TRBJ1-1,TRBV5-1,CASRAGPTNTEAFF
TRBD1,TRBJ2-4,TRBV7-9,CASSSLPGQGSPLAKNIQYF
TRBD2,TRBJ2-1,TRBV7-8,CASSSLRLAGGPNEQFF
-,TRBJ2-1,TRBV27,CASSLLGFSSYNEQFF
-,TRBJ2-6,TRBV5-1,CASSSLYSSGANVLTF
-,TRBJ1-2,TRBV28,CASSFGWGNYGYTF
-,TRBJ2-2,TRBV7-9,CAMGPGPNSGELFF
-,TRBJ2-5,TRBV20-1,CSVLARETQYF
-,TRBJ1-1,TRBV5-5,CASSLEPWDAEAFF
TRBD2,TRBJ2-3,TRBV7-2,CASVAGGQTDTQYF
TRBD1,TRBJ2-5,TRBV18,CASSPMGDRETQYF
TRBD1,TRBJ1-1,TRBV7-2,CASSQGRTGANTEAFF
-,TRBJ1-5,TRBV5-1,CASSLGGSYSNQPQHF
-,TRBJ1-2,TRBV7-9,CASSLAQGGGYTF
TRBD2,TRBJ2-3,TRBV28,CASRASGGTTDTQYF
TRBD1,TRBJ1-6,TRBV30,CAWSSQGAKNNSPLHF
-,TRBJ2-3,TRBV15,CATSSSRLSPTDTQYF
-,TRBJ1-4,TRBV12-3/TRBV12-4,CASSGGGTNEKLFF
TRBD1,TRBJ2-5,TRBV5-1,CASSLRQGAWGETQYF
-,TRBJ2-3,TRBV5-1,CASSPGTEAFTDTQYF
-,TRBJ2-5,TRBV10-3,CAISRDTQETQYF
-,TRBJ2-1,TRBV12-3/TRBV12-4,CASSLPASNEQFF
TRBD2,TRBJ2-7,TRBV3-1,CASSLSGRPPYEQYF
TRBD1,TRBJ1-2,TRBV16,CASSRDRGGGYTF
-,TRBJ2-2,TRBV12-3/TRBV12-4,CASSMGTGELFF